The T cell receptor (beta chain) described here comes from a study of shared clonotypes between healthy human individuals. Healthy HIV-negative adults with no recent acute infections or vaccinations were recruited as donors. Authors' data handling: Sequence data from immunoSEQ were junction-only and lacked quality scores; consequently, filtering differed. The assay was immunoSEQ multiplex PCR, and TCRdb's table has in-frame clones only and misses some. V, J and clone size derive from that table, while D and trimming were established from the DNA sequence. The table lists under 2,500,000 clones, approximately 94% of them singletons, with around 0.13% in the top ten. The CDR3 totals 19 residues. The junction had 14 bases not matched to a gene; V was cut back by 5 bases and J by 5 bases. The germline CDR1 and CDR2 sequences are KGHSH and LQKENI.

This receptor was identified in a man aged 18-30 years in good health. Sequenced: naive CD4+ T cells sorted from blood. Subset noted: CD45RA+ positively selected. The chain has TRBV18 and TRBJ2-5; 16 bases match TRBD2. CDR3 sequence: CASSAPPGLAGGLWETQYF. The CDR3 DNA reads TGTGCCAGCTCAGCCCCCCCGGGACTAGCGGGGGGGCTGTGGGAGACCCAGTACTTC.